The rows below give T cell receptor beta chains drawn from one sample of a study of blood T cell repertoires in COVID-19. The table came from immunoSEQ multiplex PCR; TCRdb's copy has only in-frame clones and leaves some out. This sample carries roughly 150,000 clones, approximately 87% of them seen once, and the ten largest clones take 3.5% to 4%. The sequenced sample was peripheral blood. The receptors stem from a woman aged 70 to 79 with acute or convalescent COVID-19. Both conserved end residues are part of each CDR3. A D gene is named only where the DNA matches it firmly. Size is omitted from some rows. Given values are once, few, many or a class for expanded clones.

J gene	V gene	clone size	CDR3 length	D gene	CDR3 protein	CDR3 DNA
TRBJ2-7	TRBV10-1	-	14	-	CASSAWSKFYEQYF	TGCGCCAGCAGTGCATGGAGCAAGTTTTACGAGCAGTACTTC
TRBJ1-3	TRBV5-6	-	14	-	CASSQRGPGNTIYF	TGTGCCAGCAGCCAGCGGGGGCCGGGAAACACCATATATTTT
TRBJ1-4	TRBV19	-	15	TRBD1	CASSGDRGPNEKLFF	TGTGCCAGTAGCGGGGACAGGGGGCCGAATGAAAAACTGTTTTTT
TRBJ1-1	TRBV6-5	-	13	-	CASSYGADTEAFF	TGTGCCAGCAGTTACGGGGCGGACACTGAAGCTTTCTTT
TRBJ1-5	TRBV2	-	15	-	CASSEGSGAGQPQHF	TGTGCCAGCAGCGAAGGGTCAGGGGCGGGTCAGCCCCAGCATTTT
TRBJ2-1	TRBV7-2	-	15	TRBD2	CASSSSSGSIYEQFF	TGTGCCAGCAGCTCATCTAGCGGGAGCATCTATGAGCAGTTCTTC
TRBJ2-5	TRBV4-3	-	13	-	CASSQGIGETQYF	TGCGCCAGCAGTCAGGGGATAGGGGAGACCCAGTACTTC
TRBJ2-7	TRBV3-1/TRBV3-2	-	15	TRBD2	CASSRGRGGPYEQYF	TGTGCCAGCAGCAGGGGGCGGGGGGGCCCCTACGAGCAGTACTTC
TRBJ1-1	TRBV11-2	-	18	-	CASSLVVRGGGRNTEAFF	TGTGCCAGCAGCTTAGTAGTTCGAGGGGGGGGCCGGAACACTGAAGCTTTCTTT
TRBJ1-4	TRBV2	-	14	-	CASSLGQGNEKLFF	TGTGCCAGCAGTCTCGGTCAGGGTAATGAAAAACTGTTTTTT
TRBJ2-2	TRBV5-4	-	18	TRBD2	CASSRGASGAGSTGELFF	TGTGCCAGCAGCAGAGGGGCTAGCGGGGCGGGGAGCACCGGGGAGCTGTTTTTT
TRBJ1-1	TRBV5-1	-	14	-	CASSLAQLNTEAFF	TGCGCCAGCAGCCTCGCACAGTTGAACACTGAAGCTTTCTTT
TRBJ1-5	TRBV28	-	15	-	CASSFQFGAPPPQHF	TGTGCCAGCAGTTTTCAATTTGGGGCCCCTCCGCCCCAGCATTTT
TRBJ2-1	TRBV27	-	14	TRBD1	CASSRGRGKNEQFF	TGTGCCAGCAGCAGGGGGCGGGGCAAAAATGAGCAGTTCTTC
TRBJ2-7	TRBV5-8	-	14	TRBD2	CASSLEAGVGEQYF	TGTGCCAGCAGCTTGGAAGCGGGAGTGGGCGAGCAGTACTTC
TRBJ1-2	TRBV6-2/TRBV6-3	-	15	-	CASSQGGSALYGYTF	TGTGCCAGCAGTCAGGGAGGGTCGGCCCTCTATGGCTACACCTTC
TRBJ1-2	TRBV6-5	-	14	TRBD1	CASSWTGVDYGYTF	TGTGCCAGCAGCTGGACAGGGGTGGACTATGGCTACACCTTC
TRBJ1-2	TRBV7-9	-	11	TRBD1	CASSLERTGTF	TGTGCCAGCAGCTTAGAAAGGACAGGGACCTTC
TRBJ2-2	TRBV27	-	13	-	CASSLQGTGELFF	TGTGCCAGCAGTTTACAGGGCACCGGGGAGCTGTTTTTT
TRBJ1-5	TRBV19	-	14	-	CASSIGRGTQPQHF	TGTGCCAGTAGTATCGGCAGGGGCACTCAGCCCCAGCATTTT
TRBJ1-5	TRBV27	-	15	TRBD1	CASAKTGGGGQPQHF	TGTGCCAGCGCCAAGACAGGGGGCGGTGGTCAGCCCCAGCATTTT
TRBJ1-6	TRBV4-1	-	15	-	CASSPRTVNNSPLHF	TGCGCCAGCAGCCCCCGGACAGTCAATAATTCACCCCTCCACTTT
TRBJ1-1	TRBV5-1	-	16	TRBD1	CASSWTGTGVNTEAFF	TGCGCCAGCAGCTGGACCGGGACAGGGGTGAACACTGAAGCTTTCTTT
TRBJ2-5	TRBV7-9	-	14	-	CASSPRGLRETQYF	TGTGCCAGCAGCCCCCGGGGACTCAGGGAGACCCAGTACTTC
TRBJ2-3	TRBV7-9	-	15	TRBD2	CASSLSGGRTDTQYF	TGTGCCAGCAGTTTGAGCGGGGGTCGAACAGATACGCAGTATTTT
TRBJ2-5	TRBV30	-	13	-	CAWSGAGVETQYF	TGTGCCTGGAGTGGGGCAGGGGTAGAGACCCAGTACTTC
TRBJ1-4	TRBV5-1	-	14	TRBD1	CASSGQGANEKLFF	TGCGCCAGCAGCGGACAGGGGGCGAATGAAAAACTGTTTTTT
TRBJ2-3	TRBV28	once	16	-	CASSPLLGRGTDTQYF	TGTGCCAGCAGTCCACTATTGGGGAGAGGCACAGATACGCAGTATTTT
TRBJ1-4	TRBV30	-	14	-	CAWSVRGNREKLFF	TGTGCCTGGAGTGTAAGGGGTAATAGAGAAAAACTGTTTTTT
TRBJ1-1	TRBV6-6	few	16	-	CASSTTLRGENTEAFF	TGTGCCAGCAGTACCACTTTAAGGGGCGAGAACACTGAAGCTTTCTTT
TRBJ2-5	TRBV7-2	-	13	-	CASSRDNQETQYF	TGTGCCAGCAGCCGGGACAACCAAGAGACCCAGTACTTC
TRBJ2-5	TRBV10-3	-	15	-	CAISESSGGSLTQYF	TGTGCCATCAGTGAGTCGTCTGGCGGGTCGTTGACCCAGTACTTC
TRBJ2-3	TRBV19	-	16	-	CASNDRTSTSTDTQYF	TGTGCCAGTAACGACCGGACATCCACTAGCACAGATACGCAGTATTTT
TRBJ1-5	TRBV6-4	-	13	-	CASSAQEDQPQHF	TGTGCCAGCAGTGCCCAGGAAGATCAGCCCCAGCATTTT
TRBJ2-5	TRBV3-1/TRBV3-2	-	13	TRBD2	CASSLTSEETQYF	TGTGCCAGCAGCCTGACTAGCGAAGAGACCCAGTACTTC
TRBJ2-1	TRBV28	-	15	-	CASSLGGLHVAEQFF	TGTGCCAGCAGTTTGGGCGGACTCCACGTAGCGGAGCAGTTCTTC
TRBJ2-7	TRBV11-3	-	13	-	CASSLDYPGEQYF	TGTGCCAGCAGCTTAGATTATCCCGGCGAGCAGTACTTC
TRBJ1-1	TRBV9	-	18	TRBD1	CASSQRDRVSVMNTEAFF	TGTGCCAGCAGTCAAAGGGACAGGGTTTCCGTCATGAACACTGAAGCTTTCTTT